These T cell receptor beta chains were read from a single sample in a study of blood T cell repertoires in COVID-19. The repertoire was sequenced with immunoSEQ multiplex PCR; TCRdb's copy has only in-frame clones and lacks some. The table shows about 170,000 clones, with about 86% occurring only once. Specimen: peripheral blood. Source of these receptors: an elderly woman in a cohort sampled during active or convalescent COVID-19. Each CDR3 is given with its conserved first and last residue. A D gene is named only where the DNA matches it firmly.

V	J	D	DNA	CDR3
TRBV5-1	TRBJ1-4	.	TGCGCCAGCAGCTTGGGTCAGAACGAAAAACTGTTTTTT	CASSLGQNEKLFF
TRBV27	TRBJ2-7	.	TGTGCCAGCAGTTTACACCGAGTCTCCTACGAGCAGTACTTC	CASSLHRVSYEQYF
TRBV5-1	TRBJ1-4	.	TGCGCCAGCAGCTTTAACGTTCGACTTACCACTAATGAAAAACTGTTTTTT	CASSFNVRLTTNEKLFF
TRBV6-5	TRBJ2-2	TRBD1	TGTGCCACACACAGGGGCGAGACCGGGGAGCTGTTTTTT	CATHRGETGELFF
TRBV29-1	TRBJ1-4	TRBD1	TGCAGCGTCTACAGGGGGGCTAATGAAAAACTGTTTTTT	CSVYRGANEKLFF
TRBV5-4	TRBJ1-1	TRBD1	TGTGCCAGCAGCAAGGGACAGGGGGTCGGGACTGAAGCTTTCTTT	CASSKGQGVGTEAFF
TRBV7-2	TRBJ1-4	.	TGTGCCAGCAGCTTTCGGGGGGAAAAACTGTTTTTT	CASSFRGEKLFF
TRBV5-1	TRBJ2-1	.	TGCGCCAGCAGCTTGCGGCTAGCTAGCTCCTACAATGAGCAGTTCTTC	CASSLRLASSYNEQFF
TRBV4-3	TRBJ1-6	TRBD1	TGCGCCAGCAGCCAAGACACAGGGGGCTTCTATAATTCACCCCTCCACTTT	CASSQDTGGFYNSPLHF
TRBV6-5	TRBJ2-3	.	TGTGCCAGCGGAGGGGGCAACACAGATACGCAGTATTTT	CASGGGNTDTQYF
TRBV11-2	TRBJ1-3	.	TGTGCCAGCAGCTTAGTGGTTGGAGTGAGCTCTGGAAACACCATATATTTT	CASSLVVGVSSGNTIYF
TRBV5-1	TRBJ2-1	TRBD1	TGCGCCAGCAGCTTCCGGGACAGTCGTTACAATGAGCAGTTCTTC	CASSFRDSRYNEQFF
TRBV28	TRBJ2-7	.	TGTGCCAGCAGTTTATCCGCGGGGGCCCCCTACGAGCAGTACTTC	CASSLSAGAPYEQYF
TRBV19	TRBJ1-1	TRBD1	TGTGCCAGTAGTATGGGACAGGGGGCTGAAGCTTTCTTT	CASSMGQGAEAFF
TRBV10-3	TRBJ2-1	.	TGTGCCATGAGGCGAGAGGGGGATTACGATGAGCAGTTCTTC	CAMRREGDYDEQFF
TRBV5-1	TRBJ1-5	TRBD1	TGCGCCAGCAGTATCCTCGACCGGGACAGGACTTTAGAAGATCAGCCCCAGCATTTT	CASSILDRDRTLEDQPQHF